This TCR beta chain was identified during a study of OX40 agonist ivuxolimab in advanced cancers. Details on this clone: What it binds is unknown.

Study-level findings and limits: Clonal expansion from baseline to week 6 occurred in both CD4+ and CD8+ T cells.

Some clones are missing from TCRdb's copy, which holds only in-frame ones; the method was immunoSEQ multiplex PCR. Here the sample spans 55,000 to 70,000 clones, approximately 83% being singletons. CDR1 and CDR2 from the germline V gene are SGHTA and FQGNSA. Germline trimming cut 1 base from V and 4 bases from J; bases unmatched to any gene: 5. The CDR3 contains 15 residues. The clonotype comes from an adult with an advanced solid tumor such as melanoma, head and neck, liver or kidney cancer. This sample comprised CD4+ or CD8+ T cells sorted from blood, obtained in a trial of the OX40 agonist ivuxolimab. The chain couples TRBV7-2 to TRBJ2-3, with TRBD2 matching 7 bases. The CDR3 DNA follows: TGTGCCAGCAGCTTAGGACTAGCAAAGGCAGATACGCAGTATTTT. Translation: CASSLGLAKADTQYF. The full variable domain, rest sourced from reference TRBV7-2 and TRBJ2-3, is GAGVSQSPSNKVTEKGKDVELRCDPISGHTALYWYRQSLGQGLEFLIYFQGNSAPDKSGLPSDRFSAERTGGSVSTLTIQRTQQEDSAVYLCASSLGLAKADTQYFGPGTRLTVL.